Listed below are T cell receptor beta chains from one sample, sequenced in a study of CD8+CD57+ T cells in acquired aplastic anemia. Each CDR3 protein is one row after TCRdb ran MiXCR on the reads. The sample has around 500,000 distinct CDR3 sequences, less than 35% seen once. Sequencing was performed on sorted CD4+, CD8+, or CD8+CD57+ T cells (not recorded which) from PBMCs. These receptors all come from a human donor with aplastic anemia. Both conserved end residues are part of each CDR3.

j_call v_call cdr3_length cdr3_aa
TRBJ1-5 TRBV30 13 CAWTPNNNQPQHF
TRBJ2-1 TRBV10-3 15 CAAGRTTSLFNEQFF
TRBJ1-4 TRBV7-8 15 CASSREGQAIEKLFF
TRBJ2-1 TRBV24-1 15 CATSRPGDIYNEQFF
TRBJ1-2 TRBV7-9 15 CASSSPGAGSYGYTF
TRBJ2-7 TRBV10-3 14 CAIRGTGTGYEQYF
TRBJ2-3 TRBV19 14 CASSPLAGTDTQYF
TRBJ2-3 TRBV11-2 15 CASSLGQTSTDTQYF
TRBJ1-5 TRBV11-2 16 CASSLVGTGLNQPQHF
TRBJ1-3 TRBV20-1 13 CSARDPGMDTIYF
TRBJ1-5 TRBV12-3/TRBV12-4 16 CASSLDFWDRGKPQHF
TRBJ2-7 TRBV9 8 CASSAGRF
TRBJ2-4 TRBV11-2 14 CASSLAGGWSIQYF
TRBJ2-6 TRBV6-1 17 CASSERQGGTGANVLTF
TRBJ2-7 TRBV6-1 12 CASNRVPYEQYF
TRBJ1-6 TRBV5-1 16 CASSLGTGASNSPLHF
TRBJ2-6 TRBV28 18 CASSLKDRVFSGANVLTF
. TRBV3-1 17 CASSQEFGAGVGNEQFF
TRBJ1-2 TRBV15 14 CATSRDPKGDGYTF
TRBJ1-2 TRBV5-1 14 CASSLGQSGPGYTF
TRBJ1-2 TRBV5-1 14 CASSLRRSTDGYTF
TRBJ2-4 TRBV2 15 CASSDEVASKDIQYF
TRBJ2-1 TRBV15 15 CATSRGGTSGSEQFF
TRBJ2-2 TRBV19 16 CASSRGEFANTGELFF
TRBJ2-2 TRBV29-1 12 CSGFRGTGELFF
TRBJ1-4 TRBV4-1 19 CASSQDRITGTASGEKLFF
TRBJ1-2 TRBV12-3/TRBV12-4 14 CASRPRQINYGYTF
TRBJ2-5 TRBV7-2 15 CASSSQGARQETQYF
TRBJ2-7 TRBV19 15 CASNPSLGGVYEQYF
TRBJ2-3 TRBV24-1 16 CATSDTRGYGTDTQYF
TRBJ1-6 TRBV7-6 18 CASSFWGAGGSYNSPLHF
TRBJ2-5 TRBV11-2 12 CASSLRQETQYF
TRBJ2-1 TRBV7-2 14 CASGLTWSTGEQFF
TRBJ2-7 TRBV25-1 13 CASGATRIYEQYF
TRBJ2-1 TRBV24-1 14 CASTLSGGRAEQFF
TRBJ2-7 TRBV20-1 13 CSATATSGLEQYF
TRBJ2-6 TRBV5-5 14 CASSFLSGANVLTF
TRBJ1-1 TRBV19 16 CASSIGTGQTTTEAFF
TRBJ2-7 TRBV25-1 16 CTSRDRGAGTPYEQYF
TRBJ1-5 TRBV7-2 15 CASSPGTGRQQPQHF
TRBJ1-2 TRBV5-5 15 CASSLEQHLNYGYTF
TRBJ2-1 TRBV7-9 11 CASSLNDEQLF
TRBJ1-5 TRBV25-1 14 CASSLRGPNQPQHF
TRBJ1-1 TRBV18 14 CASSRDSKNTEAFF
TRBJ2-1 TRBV5-6 15 CASSELAGLCNEQFF
TRBJ2-5 TRBV5-5 15 CASKTLAGGVETQYF
TRBJ2-5 TRBV5-6 17 CASSSVLATRLQETQYF
TRBJ2-3 TRBV20-1 13 CSARTSGTDTQYF
TRBJ2-7 TRBV14 11 CASSQNSEQYF
TRBJ1-5 TRBV30 16 CAWSGQGVLRNQPQHF